The 18 T cell receptor beta chains below were found in one sample sequenced in a study of human CD8 memory T cell subsets. UMI-labeled 5' RACE was used, and it produced the TCR beta libraries. Using the 5' RACE reads, TCRdb records one entry per CDR3 protein without DNA. The sample yields about 9,200 distinct CDR3 sequences, of which the top ten take up approximately 21%. The source material was CD8+ stem-like memory T cells (TSCM and TCM) sorted from PBMCs. Subset: stem-like memory CD8 T cells (TSTEM), CCR7+ PD-1- TIGIT-. The receptors were sampled from a human donor in good health.

By frequency, this clonotype registers medium-sized (0.01 to 0.1%). The chain recombines TRBV29-1 with TRBJ1-4. Germline V gene lookup returns CDR1 SQVTM and CDR2 ANQGSEA. The CDR3 consists of 15 residues. This CDR3 reads CSASPYGSDNEKLFF.

The CDR3 region is CASSREGTTDTQYF. The rearrangement uses TRBV7-9 and TRBJ2-3; TCRdb reports TRBD2, a call that lacks DNA to check it against. CDR1 SEHNR and CDR2 FQNEAQ come from the germline V gene (reference sequence). The CDR3 has 14 amino acids.

The rearrangement links TRBV27 to TRBJ2-7; TCRdb selects TRBD1, and the lack of DNA leaves this call unchecked. CDR3 length: 14 residues. Looked up from germline, CDR1 is MNHEY and CDR2 is SMNVEV (reference sequence). The CDR3 sequence: CASSGTGGVYEQYF.

The chain uses TRBV20-1 and TRBJ1-5; TCRdb proposes TRBD1, but this gene call is untestable without DNA. The CDR3 consists of 16 residues. Germline V CDR1 and CDR2: DFQATT, SNEGSKA (reference sequence). Here the CDR3 reads CSATTRDRGWYQPQHF.

The chain combines TRBV5-1 with TRBJ1-1. This CDR3 is 12 amino acids long. CDR1 SGHRS and CDR2 YFSETQ come from the germline V gene. CDR3 sequence reads: CASSLEGTEAFF.

This clonotype is classed as medium-sized (0.01 to 0.1%) by frequency. Here the CDR3 reads CASSLARGRGGETQYF. The rearrangement uses TRBV7-8 and TRBJ2-5; the TCRdb D gene call, TRBD2, has no DNA to confirm it. Germline loops: CDR1 SGHVS, CDR2 FQNEAQ. The CDR3 runs to 16 residues.

The chain recombines TRBV28 with TRBJ2-7. Germline V lookup: CDR1 MDHEN, CDR2 SYDVKM. There are 11 residues in the CDR3. CDR3 loop: CASSGLYEQYF.

This clonotype is deemed medium-sized (0.01 to 0.1%) by its frequency. V usage is TRBV30 and J usage is TRBJ1-4. CDR1 is GTSNPN and CDR2 is SVGIG in the germline V gene (reference sequence). CDR3 length: 13 residues. The CDR3 here is CAWRDGISEKLFF.

The rearrangement uses TRBV29-1 and TRBJ2-1; TCRdb designates TRBD1, a call that cannot be tested without DNA. The germline V gene encodes CDR1 SQVTM and CDR2 ANQGSEA. The CDR3 runs 12 residues. The CDR3 loop reads CSVALGEGEQFF.

The chain uses TRBV3-1 and TRBJ1-1; TCRdb calls TRBD1, which cannot be checked without DNA. The germline gives CDR1 LGHDT, CDR2 YNNKEL (reference sequence). This CDR3 region has 14 residues. CDR3 residues: CASSQDLPGTEAFF. The full variable domain, rest sourced from reference TRBV3-1 and TRBJ1-1, is DTAVSQTPKYLVTQMGNDKSIKCEQNLGHDTMYWYKQDSKKFLKIMFSYNNKELIINETVPNRFSPKSPDKAHLNLHINSLELGDSAVYFCASSQDLPGTEAFFGQGTRLTVV.

Measured by frequency, this clonotype is medium-sized. The chain is built from TRBV5-8 and TRBJ1-3; the TRBD1 assignment by TCRdb is unverifiable without DNA. CDR3 length: 14 residues. Per germline, CDR1 SGHTS and CDR2 YDEGEE. The CDR3 spells CASSFYQGGNTIYF. The full variable domain, completed using reference TRBV5-8 and TRBJ1-3, is EAGVTQSPTHLIKTRGQQATLRCSPISGHTSVYWYQQALGLGLQFLLWYDEGEERNRGNFPPRFSGRQFPNYSSELNVNALELEDSALYLCASSFYQGGNTIYFGEGSWLTVV.

The rearrangement joins TRBV6-6 to TRBJ2-7. Germline V gene data show CDR1 as MNHNY and CDR2 as SVGAGI (reference sequence). This CDR3 is 14 amino acids long. The CDR3 sequence: CASSLDGEVSEQYF.

CDR3 protein: CASSGRRTEGQFF. The rearrangement joins TRBV7-9 to TRBJ2-1; TCRdb calls TRBD2, which cannot be checked without DNA. Germline-derived CDR1 and CDR2 are SEHNR and FQNEAQ (reference sequence). CDR3 length equals 13 residues.

The chain is built from TRBV6-2 or TRBV6-3 and TRBJ1-2; the D call of TRBD1 rests on TCRdb alone, since no DNA is present to check it. The CDR3 is made up of 16 amino acids. Germline-derived CDR1 and CDR2 are MNHEY and SVGEGT. The CDR3 spells CASSSLAGASNYGYTF.

This clonotype is medium-sized (0.01 to 0.1%) by frequency. V gene TRBV27 combines with J gene TRBJ2-1; TCRdb proposes TRBD2, but this gene call is untestable without DNA. Germline lookup yields CDR1 MNHEY and CDR2 SMNVEV (reference sequence). The CDR3 runs 15 residues. This CDR3 is CASSLGDYSYNEQFF.

The J gene is TRBJ1-1, the V gene TRBV30. The length of the CDR3 is 14 residues. Germline values: CDR1 GTSNPN, CDR2 SVGIG (reference sequence). CDR3 sequence: CAWSAGTGLTEAFF.

The chain uses TRBV6-4 and TRBJ2-1. Germline V lookup: CDR1 MRHNA, CDR2 SNTAGT. The CDR3 is 13 residues long. CDR3 loop: CASSDSSFPEQFF.

J is TRBJ2-1 and V is TRBV28. The CDR3 contains 13 residues. In germline, CDR1 is MDHEN, CDR2 SYDVKM. CDR3 residues: CASRQGSYNEQFF.